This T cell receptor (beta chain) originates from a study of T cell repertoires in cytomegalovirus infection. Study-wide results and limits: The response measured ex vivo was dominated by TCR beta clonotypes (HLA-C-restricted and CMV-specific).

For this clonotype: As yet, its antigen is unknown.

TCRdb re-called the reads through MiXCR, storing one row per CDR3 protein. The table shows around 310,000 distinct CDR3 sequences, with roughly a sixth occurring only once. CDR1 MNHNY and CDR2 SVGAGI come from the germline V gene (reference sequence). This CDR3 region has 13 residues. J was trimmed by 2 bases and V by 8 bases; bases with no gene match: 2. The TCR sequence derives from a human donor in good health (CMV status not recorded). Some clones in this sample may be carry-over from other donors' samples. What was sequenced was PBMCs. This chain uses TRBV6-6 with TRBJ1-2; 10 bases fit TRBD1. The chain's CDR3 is CASDRGQNYGYTF. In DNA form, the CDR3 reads TGTGCCAGCGACAGGGGGCAGAACTATGGCTACACCTTC.